Listed below are T cell receptor beta chains from one sample, sequenced in a study of T cells in Graves' hyperthyroidism and ophthalmopathy. MiXCR, applied by TCRdb to the multiplex PCR reads, yields one record per CDR3 protein. The repertoire includes roughly 700,000 distinct CDR3 sequences, 17% of them detected once, and about 16% sits in the top ten. Material: blood. These receptors originate from a man between 50 and 59 years old with Graves' hyperthyroidism. Both conserved end residues are part of each CDR3. The D gene is left open where the match is weak. Size is stated for part of the rows, as once, few or many counts, or as a class when the clone is expanded.

V gene: TRBV28
D gene: -
clone size: -
J gene: TRBJ2-7
CDR3 protein: CASSLTRHPIVGEQYF
CDR3 DNA: TGTGCCAGCAGTTTAACGAGGCATCCCATCGTTGGCGAGCAGTACTTC

V gene: TRBV5-1
D gene: -
clone size: many
J gene: TRBJ2-5
CDR3 protein: CASSLNGDSQETQYF
CDR3 DNA: TGCGCCAGCAGCTTGAATGGAGACTCCCAAGAGACCCAGTACTTC

V gene: TRBV6-1
D gene: -
clone size: -
J gene: TRBJ2-7
CDR3 protein: CASSFTGTPYEQYF
CDR3 DNA: TGTGCCAGCAGTTTTACAGGGACGCCCTACGAGCAGTACTTC

V gene: TRBV20-1
D gene: -
clone size: -
J gene: TRBJ2-1
CDR3 protein: CSAREPAGANGQFF
CDR3 DNA: TGCAGTGCTAGAGAACCAGCGGGCGCCAATGGGCAGTTCTTC

V gene: TRBV29-1
D gene: -
clone size: few
J gene: TRBJ2-1
CDR3 protein: CSVEGNSERAPNEQFF
CDR3 DNA: TGCAGCGTTGAAGGCAATAGCGAGCGGGCGCCCAATGAGCAGTTCTTC

V gene: TRBV28
D gene: -
clone size: -
J gene: TRBJ1-1
CDR3 protein: CASSFFGEGGNTEAFF
CDR3 DNA: -

V gene: TRBV12-3/TRBV12-4
D gene: -
clone size: many
J gene: TRBJ2-6
CDR3 protein: CASSTVSGAGANVLTF
CDR3 DNA: TGTGCCAGCAGTACTGTCTCAGGGGCTGGGGCCAACGTCCTGACTTTC

V gene: TRBV2
D gene: TRBD2
clone size: many
J gene: TRBJ2-1
CDR3 protein: CASGGLAGPSSYNEQFF
CDR3 DNA: TGTGCCAGCGGTGGACTAGCGGGGCCAAGCTCCTACAATGAGCAGTTCTTC

V gene: TRBV7-2
D gene: -
clone size: -
J gene: TRBJ2-6
CDR3 protein: CASRDRRSGANVLTF
CDR3 DNA: TGTGCCAGCAGGGATAGACGTTCCGGGGCCAACGTCCTGACTTTC

V gene: TRBV7-9
D gene: -
clone size: many
J gene: TRBJ1-1
CDR3 protein: CASSLSLGGRTEAFF
CDR3 DNA: TGTGCCAGCAGCTTAAGTCTGGGTGGGAGGACTGAAGCTTTCTTT

V gene: TRBV19
D gene: TRBD1
clone size: -
J gene: TRBJ2-7
CDR3 protein: CASRDRGTNEQYF
CDR3 DNA: TGTGCCAGTAGGGACAGGGGAACTAACGAGCAGTACTTC

V gene: TRBV5-1
D gene: -
clone size: -
J gene: TRBJ1-5
CDR3 protein: CASSLGLDSNQPQHF
CDR3 DNA: TGCGCCAGCAGCTTGGGATTGGATAGCAATCAGCCCCAGCATTTT

V gene: TRBV10-2
D gene: -
clone size: many
J gene: TRBJ1-2
CDR3 protein: CASSEGPGGYTF
CDR3 DNA: TGCGCCAGCAGTGAAGGACCGGGGGGCTACACCTTC

V gene: TRBV7-7
D gene: TRBD2
clone size: -
J gene: TRBJ2-1
CDR3 protein: CASSLASSGSYNEQFF
CDR3 DNA: TGTGCCAGCAGCTTAGCATCCAGCGGGAGCTACAATGAGCAGTTCTTC

V gene: TRBV3-1
D gene: -
clone size: many
J gene: TRBJ2-7
CDR3 protein: CASSQGTGYEQYF
CDR3 DNA: TGTGCCAGCAGCCAGGGTACGGGCTACGAGCAGTACTTC

V gene: TRBV2
D gene: -
clone size: many
J gene: TRBJ2-7
CDR3 protein: CASRLTSGYEQYF
CDR3 DNA: TGTGCCAGCAGACTGACTAGTGGCTACGAGCAGTACTTC